This T cell receptor beta chain appears in the sequencing data of a study of control samples from healthy donors and cancer patients. TCRdb keeps only in-frame clones here, not all; method: immunoSEQ multiplex PCR. The data hold 120,000 to 150,000 clones, with roughly 90% observed a single time. Trimming removed 1 base from V and 0 bases from J, with 7 bases in between. In germline, CDR1 is MNHNS, CDR2 SASEGT. The CDR3 is 15 amino acids. The sequenced material came from blood. The clonotype originates from a man aged 30 to 39 in good health. The chain couples TRBV6-1 to TRBJ1-5; D is unresolved. The CDR3 DNA is TGTGCCAGCAGTGAAGTGGAGGATAGCAATCAGCCCCAGCATTTT. Protein: CASSEVEDSNQPQHF.